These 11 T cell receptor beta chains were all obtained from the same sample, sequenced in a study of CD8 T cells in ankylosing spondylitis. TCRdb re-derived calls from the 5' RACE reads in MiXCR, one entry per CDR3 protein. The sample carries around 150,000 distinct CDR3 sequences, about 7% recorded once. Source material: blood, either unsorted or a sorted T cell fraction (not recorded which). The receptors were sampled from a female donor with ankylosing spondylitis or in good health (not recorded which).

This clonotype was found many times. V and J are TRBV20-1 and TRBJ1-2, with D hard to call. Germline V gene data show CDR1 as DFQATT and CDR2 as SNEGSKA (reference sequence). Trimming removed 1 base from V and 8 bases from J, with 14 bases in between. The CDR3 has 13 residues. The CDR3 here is CSARVGSSEGYTF. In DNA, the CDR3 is TGCAGTGCTAGAGTGGGGTCGTCAGAAGGCTACACCTTC.

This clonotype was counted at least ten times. CDR3 in DNA: TGCAGTGCTAGCAGGGTGGGCGTTGGCAATCAGCCCCAGCATTTT. It codes for CSASRVGVGNQPQHF. The chain uses TRBV20-1 and TRBJ1-5; D perhaps matches TRBD1 (5 bases). This CDR3 is built from 15 residues. Germline V gene lookup returns CDR1 DFQATT and CDR2 SNEGSKA (reference sequence). V lost 3 bases to trimming and J lost 2 bases, with 14 bases between them.

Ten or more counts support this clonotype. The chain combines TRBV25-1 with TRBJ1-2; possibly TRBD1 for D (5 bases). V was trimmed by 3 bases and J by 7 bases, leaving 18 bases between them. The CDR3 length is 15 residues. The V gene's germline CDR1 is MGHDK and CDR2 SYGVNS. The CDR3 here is CASSEGPGPSTGYTF. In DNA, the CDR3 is TGTGCCAGCAGTGAGGGTCCAGGGCCTAGTACTGGCTACACCTTC.

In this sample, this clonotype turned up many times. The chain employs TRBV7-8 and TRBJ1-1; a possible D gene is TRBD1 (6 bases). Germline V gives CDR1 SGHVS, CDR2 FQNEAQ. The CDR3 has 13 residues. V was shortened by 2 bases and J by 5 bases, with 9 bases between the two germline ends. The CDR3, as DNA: TGTGCCAGCAGCTTACCCACAGGGACTGAAGCTTTCTTT. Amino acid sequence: CASSLPTGTEAFF.

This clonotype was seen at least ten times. Written as DNA, the CDR3 is TGTGCCAGCAGTTTGGGGGGGCCGGGCTACTACGAGCAGTACTTC. As protein: CASSLGGPGYYEQYF. The chain recombines TRBV28 with TRBJ2-7; D is perhaps TRBD2 (7 bases). Trimming pared 3 bases from V and 3 bases from J, leaving 15 bases between. The CDR3 spans 15 residues. CDR1 is MDHEN, CDR2 SYDVKM, per germline.

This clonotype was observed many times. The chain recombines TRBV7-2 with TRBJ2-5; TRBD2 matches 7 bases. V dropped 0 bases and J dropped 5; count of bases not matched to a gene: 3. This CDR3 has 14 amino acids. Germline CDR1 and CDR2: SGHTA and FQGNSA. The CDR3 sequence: CASSLAGGMETQYF. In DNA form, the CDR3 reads TGTGCCAGCAGCTTAGCGGGGGGGATGGAGACCCAGTACTTC.

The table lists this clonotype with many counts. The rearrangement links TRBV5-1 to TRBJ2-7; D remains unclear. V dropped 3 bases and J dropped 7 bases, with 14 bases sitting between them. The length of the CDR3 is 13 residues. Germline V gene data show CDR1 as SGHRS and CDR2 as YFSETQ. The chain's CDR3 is CASSSGPGGEQYF. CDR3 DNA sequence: TGCGCCAGCAGCTCAGGACCGGGCGGAGAGCAGTACTTC. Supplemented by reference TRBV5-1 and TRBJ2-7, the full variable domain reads KAGVTQTPRYLIKTRGQQVTLSCSPISGHRSVSWYQQTPGQGLQFLFEYFSETQRNKGNFPGRFSGRQFSNSRSEMNVSTLELGDSALYLCASSSGPGGEQYFGPGTRLTVT.

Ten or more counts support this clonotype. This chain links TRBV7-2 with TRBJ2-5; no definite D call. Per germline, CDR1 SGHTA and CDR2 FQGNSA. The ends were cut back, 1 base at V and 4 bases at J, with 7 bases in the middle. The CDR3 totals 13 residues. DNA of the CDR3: TGTGCCAGCAGCTTAGTTGTCGTAGAGACCCAGTACTTC. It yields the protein CASSLVVVETQYF.

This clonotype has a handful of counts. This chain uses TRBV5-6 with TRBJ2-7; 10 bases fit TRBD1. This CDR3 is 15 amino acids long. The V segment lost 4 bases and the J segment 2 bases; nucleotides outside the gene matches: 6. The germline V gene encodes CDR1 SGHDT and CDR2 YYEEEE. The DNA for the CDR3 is TGTGCCAGCAGCCAGGGACAGGGGCCCACCTACGAGCAGTACTTC. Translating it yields CASSQGQGPTYEQYF.

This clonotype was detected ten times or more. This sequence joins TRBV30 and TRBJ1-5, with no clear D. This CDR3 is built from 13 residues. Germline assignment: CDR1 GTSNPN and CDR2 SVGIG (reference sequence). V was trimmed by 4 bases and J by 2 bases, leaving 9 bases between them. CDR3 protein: CAWTGKGNQPQHF. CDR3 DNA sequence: TGTGCCTGGACAGGAAAAGGCAATCAGCCCCAGCATTTT.

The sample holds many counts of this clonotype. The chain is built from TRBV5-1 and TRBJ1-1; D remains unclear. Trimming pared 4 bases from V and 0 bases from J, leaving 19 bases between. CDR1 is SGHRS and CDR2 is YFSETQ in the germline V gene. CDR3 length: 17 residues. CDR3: CASSHGRDLGMNTEAFF. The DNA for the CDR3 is TGCGCCAGCAGCCATGGCCGGGATCTAGGCATGAACACTGAAGCTTTCTTT.